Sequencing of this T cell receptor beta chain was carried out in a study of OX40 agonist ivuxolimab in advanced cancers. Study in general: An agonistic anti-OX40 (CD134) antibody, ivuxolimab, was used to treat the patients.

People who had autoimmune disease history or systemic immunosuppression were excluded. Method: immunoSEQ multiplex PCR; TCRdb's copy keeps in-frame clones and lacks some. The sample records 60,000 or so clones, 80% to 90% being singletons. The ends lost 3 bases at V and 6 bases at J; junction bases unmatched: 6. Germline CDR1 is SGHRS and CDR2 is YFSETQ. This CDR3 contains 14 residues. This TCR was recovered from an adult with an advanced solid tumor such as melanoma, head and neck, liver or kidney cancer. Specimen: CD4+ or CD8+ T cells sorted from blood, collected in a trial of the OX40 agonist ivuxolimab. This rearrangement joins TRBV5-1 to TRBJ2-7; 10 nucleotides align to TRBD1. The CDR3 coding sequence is TGCGCCAGCAGCTCCGACAGGGGGCGGTTCGAGCAGTACTTC. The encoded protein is CASSSDRGRFEQYF.